This T cell receptor (beta chain) stems from a study of Ad26.COV2.S vaccination and SARS-CoV-2 variants. Treatment given: around 19 received Ad26.COV2.S at low or high dose, single or two shots; 5 received placebo; per-sample allocation not given. Sample collection was performed on day 63 after the first vaccine or placebo injection. An Ad26 vector carrying the Wuhan-strain SARS-CoV-2 spike served as the vaccine. The V gene end was trimmed by 6 bases and the J gene end by 5 bases; junction bases not matched to a gene: 7. The CDR3 totals 14 residues. Germline values: CDR1 MNHEY, CDR2 SVGEGT. Data came from immunoSEQ multiplex PCR; TCRdb stores just in-frame clones and leaves some out. This table has fewer than 500,000 clones, 90% appearing once.

This sample comprised peripheral blood, obtained in a trial of Ad26.COV2.S vaccine versus placebo. The chain has TRBV6-2 or TRBV6-3 and TRBJ1-5; 7 bases are shared with TRBD1. The TCR sequence derives from a person aged 18-65 years who received the Ad26.COV2.S COVID-19 vaccine or a placebo. CDR3 nucleotides: TGTGCCAGCAGCCTAAGGACAGGTTATCAGCCCCAGCATTTT. Protein: CASSLRTGYQPQHF.